The rows below give T cell receptor beta chains drawn from one sample of a study of shared clonotypes between healthy human individuals. The table came from immunoSEQ multiplex PCR; TCRdb's copy has only in-frame clones and leaves some out. This table has 2 million to 2.5 million clones, almost 96% appearing once. Material: naive CD4+ T cells sorted from blood. The receptors here all came from a man between 18 and 35 years old in good health. CDR3s include the opening cysteine and the closing phenylalanine or tryptophan.

len | j_gene | v_gene | CDR3aa
16 | TRBJ2-2 | TRBV7-9 | CASSLAAGPNTGELFF
16 | TRBJ2-3 | TRBV7-2 | CASSFTSGSLTDTQYF
13 | TRBJ2-7 | TRBV5-4 | CASSRGQAYEQYF
14 | TRBJ2-7 | TRBV2 | CASNTRRGSYEQYF
16 | TRBJ1-5 | TRBV10-2 | CATAGDRGLSNQPQHF
14 | TRBJ2-7 | TRBV30 | CAWSVKTVSYEQYF
15 | TRBJ1-2 | TRBV4-1 | CASSQDRTRIYGYTF
16 | TRBJ2-7 | TRBV4-1 | CASSQGPGRFAYEQYF
16 | TRBJ1-4 | TRBV27 | CASSLGAGQGDEKLFF
14 | TRBJ1-2 | TRBV10-2 | CASTERGLDYGYTF
15 | TRBJ2-7 | TRBV7-9 | CASSLGTSGIYEQYF
14 | TRBJ2-2 | TRBV6-5 | CASSRTGGTGELFF
14 | TRBJ2-3 | TRBV6-1 | CASTDPLRADTQYF
15 | TRBJ2-7 | TRBV28 | CASNSRASAAYEQYF
15 | TRBJ2-3 | TRBV6-5 | CASTSSGGNTDTQYF